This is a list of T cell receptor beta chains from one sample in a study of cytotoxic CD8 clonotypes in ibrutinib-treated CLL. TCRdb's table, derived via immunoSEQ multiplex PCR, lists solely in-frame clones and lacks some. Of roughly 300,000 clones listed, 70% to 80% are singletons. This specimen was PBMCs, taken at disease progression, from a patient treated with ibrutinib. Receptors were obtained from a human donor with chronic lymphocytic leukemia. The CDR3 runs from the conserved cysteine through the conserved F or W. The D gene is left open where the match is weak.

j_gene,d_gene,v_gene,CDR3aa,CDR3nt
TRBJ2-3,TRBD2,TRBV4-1,CASSQVASGTGLTDTQYF,TGCGCCAGCAGCCAAGTTGCCAGCGGGACTGGGCTCACAGATACGCAGTATTTT
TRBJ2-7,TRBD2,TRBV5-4,CASSRTSDRDEQYF,TGTGCCAGCAGCCGGACTAGCGATCGAGACGAGCAGTACTTC
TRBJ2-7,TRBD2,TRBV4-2,CASSQTSGYEQYF,TGTGCCAGCAGCCAGACTAGCGGGTACGAGCAGTACTTC
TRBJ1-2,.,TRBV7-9,CASSYPTGMVVDYGYTF,TGTGCCAGCAGCTATCCTACAGGGATGGTGGTAGACTATGGCTACACCTTC
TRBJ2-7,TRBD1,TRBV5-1,CASSLDRGAYEQYF,TGCGCCAGCAGCTTGGACAGGGGAGCCTACGAGCAGTACTTC
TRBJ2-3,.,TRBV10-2,CASSELAQAQYF,TGCGCCAGCAGTGAGTTAGCGCAGGCGCAGTATTTT
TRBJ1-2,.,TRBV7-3,CASSPSDYIDGYTF,TGTGCCAGCAGCCCCTCAGATTATATTGATGGCTACACCTTC
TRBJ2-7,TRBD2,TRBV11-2,CASSFSGRFPYEQYF,TGTGCCAGCAGCTTTAGCGGGAGATTTCCCTACGAGCAGTACTTC
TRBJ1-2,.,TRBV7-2,CASSFEGVNYGYTF,TGTGCCAGCAGTTTCGAAGGGGTAAACTATGGCTACACCTTC
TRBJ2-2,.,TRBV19,CASSAVSNTGELFF,TGTGCCAGTAGCGCGGTTTCGAACACCGGGGAGCTGTTTTTT